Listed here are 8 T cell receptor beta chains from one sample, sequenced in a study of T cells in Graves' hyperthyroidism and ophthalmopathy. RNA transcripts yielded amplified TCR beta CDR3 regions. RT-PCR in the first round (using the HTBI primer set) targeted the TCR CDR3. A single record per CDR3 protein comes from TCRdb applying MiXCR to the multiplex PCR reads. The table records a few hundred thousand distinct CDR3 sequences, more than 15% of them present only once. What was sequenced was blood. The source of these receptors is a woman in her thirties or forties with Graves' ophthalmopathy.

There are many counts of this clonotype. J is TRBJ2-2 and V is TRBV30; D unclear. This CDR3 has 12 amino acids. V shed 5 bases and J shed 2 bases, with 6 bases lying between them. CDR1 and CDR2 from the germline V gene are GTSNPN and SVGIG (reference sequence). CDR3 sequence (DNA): TGTGCCTGGTCCCTAAACACCGGGGAGCTGTTTTTT. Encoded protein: CAWSLNTGELFF.

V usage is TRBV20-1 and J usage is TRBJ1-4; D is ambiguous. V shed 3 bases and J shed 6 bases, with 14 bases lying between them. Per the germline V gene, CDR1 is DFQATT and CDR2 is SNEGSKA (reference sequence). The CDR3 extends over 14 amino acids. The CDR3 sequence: CSASLPDTHEKLFF. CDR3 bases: TGCAGTGCTAGTCTTCCCGACACCCATGAAAAACTGTTTTTT.

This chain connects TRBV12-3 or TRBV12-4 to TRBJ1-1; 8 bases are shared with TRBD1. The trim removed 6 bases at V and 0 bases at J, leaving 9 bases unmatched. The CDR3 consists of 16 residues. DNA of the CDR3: TGTGCCAGCAGCCCTGGACAGGGTAAGTTGAACACTGAAGCTTTCTTT. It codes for CASSPGQGKLNTEAFF.

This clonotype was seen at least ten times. The CDR3 here is CASSPDRIQETQYF. The CDR3 DNA reads TGTGCCAGCAGCCCGGACAGGATCCAAGAGACCCAGTACTTC. This chain links TRBV27 with TRBJ2-5; 7 bases match TRBD1. The CDR3 runs 14 residues. V shed 6 bases, J shed 1 base, and the junction held 5 bases outside the gene matches. Looked up from germline, CDR1 is MNHEY and CDR2 is SMNVEV (reference sequence).

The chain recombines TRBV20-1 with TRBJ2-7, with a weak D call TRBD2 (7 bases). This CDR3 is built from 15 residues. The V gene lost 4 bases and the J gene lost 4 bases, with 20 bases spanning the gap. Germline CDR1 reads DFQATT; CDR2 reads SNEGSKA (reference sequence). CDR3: CSATPLGGALYEQYF. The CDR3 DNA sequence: TGCAGTGCTACGCCTCTGGGGGGGGCACTATACGAGCAGTACTTC.

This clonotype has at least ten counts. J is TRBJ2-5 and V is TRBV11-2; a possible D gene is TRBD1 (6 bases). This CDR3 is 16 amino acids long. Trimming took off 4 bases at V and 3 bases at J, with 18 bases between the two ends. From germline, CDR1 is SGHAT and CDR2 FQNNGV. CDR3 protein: CASSSGLLGGEETQYF. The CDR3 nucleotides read TGTGCCAGCAGCTCAGGGCTCCTAGGGGGAGAAGAGACCCAGTACTTC.

CDR3 nucleotide sequence: TGTGCCAGCAGCGTAGCTAATGGAAACACCATATATTTT. Protein product: CASSVANGNTIYF. V and J are TRBV9 and TRBJ1-3; D unclear. The CDR3 consists of 13 residues. Germline CDR1 reads SGDLS; CDR2 reads YYNGEE. V was pared by 0 bases and J by 3 bases, with 4 bases between.

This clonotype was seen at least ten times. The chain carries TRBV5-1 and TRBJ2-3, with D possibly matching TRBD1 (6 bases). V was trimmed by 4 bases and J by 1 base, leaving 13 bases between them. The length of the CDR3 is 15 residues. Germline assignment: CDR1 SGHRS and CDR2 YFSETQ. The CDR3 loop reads CASSARGVGTDTQYF. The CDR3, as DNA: TGCGCCAGCAGCGCCAGGGGTGTTGGCACAGATACGCAGTATTTT.